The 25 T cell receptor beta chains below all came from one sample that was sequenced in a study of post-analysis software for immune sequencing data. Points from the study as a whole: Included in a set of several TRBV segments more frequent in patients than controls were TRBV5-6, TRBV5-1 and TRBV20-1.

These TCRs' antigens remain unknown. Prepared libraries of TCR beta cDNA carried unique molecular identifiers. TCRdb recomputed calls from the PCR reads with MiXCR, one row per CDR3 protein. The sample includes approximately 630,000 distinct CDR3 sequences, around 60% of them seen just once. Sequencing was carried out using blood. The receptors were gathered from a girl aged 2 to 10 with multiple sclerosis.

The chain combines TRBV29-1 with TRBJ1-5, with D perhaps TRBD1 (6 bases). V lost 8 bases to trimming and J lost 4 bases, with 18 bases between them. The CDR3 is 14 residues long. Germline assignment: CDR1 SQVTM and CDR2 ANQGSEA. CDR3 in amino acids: CSSGGATANQPQHF. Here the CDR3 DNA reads TGCAGCTCTGGGGGGGCCACCGCGAATCAGCCCCAGCATTTT.

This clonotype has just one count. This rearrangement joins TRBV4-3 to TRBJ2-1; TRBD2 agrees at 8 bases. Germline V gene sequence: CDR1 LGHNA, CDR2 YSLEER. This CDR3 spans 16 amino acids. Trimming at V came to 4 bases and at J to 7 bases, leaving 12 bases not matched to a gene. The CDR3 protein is CASSPTASGGGNEQFF. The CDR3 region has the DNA TGCGCCAGCAGCCCAACGGCCAGCGGGGGTGGAAATGAGCAGTTCTTC.

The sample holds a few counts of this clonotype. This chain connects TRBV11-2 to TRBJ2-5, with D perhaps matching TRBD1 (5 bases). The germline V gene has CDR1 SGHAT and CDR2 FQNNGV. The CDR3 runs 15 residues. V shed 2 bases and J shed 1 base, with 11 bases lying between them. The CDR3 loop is CASSLNPQGQETQYF. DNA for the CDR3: TGTGCCAGCAGCTTAAACCCCCAGGGCCAAGAGACCCAGTACTTC.

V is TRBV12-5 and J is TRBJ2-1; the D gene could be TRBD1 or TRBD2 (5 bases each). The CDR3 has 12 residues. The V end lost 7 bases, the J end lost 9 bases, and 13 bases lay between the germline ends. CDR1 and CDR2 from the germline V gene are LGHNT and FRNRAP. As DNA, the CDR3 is TGTGCTAGTGACCCCGGGGCTGGTGAGCAGTTCTTC. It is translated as CASDPGAGEQFF.

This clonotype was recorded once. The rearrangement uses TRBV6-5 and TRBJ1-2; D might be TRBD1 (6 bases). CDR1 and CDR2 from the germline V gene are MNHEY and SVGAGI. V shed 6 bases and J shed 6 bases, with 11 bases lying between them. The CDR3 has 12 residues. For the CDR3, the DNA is TGTGCCAGCAGGGGGGGCGACGATGGCTACACCTTC. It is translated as CASRGGDDGYTF.

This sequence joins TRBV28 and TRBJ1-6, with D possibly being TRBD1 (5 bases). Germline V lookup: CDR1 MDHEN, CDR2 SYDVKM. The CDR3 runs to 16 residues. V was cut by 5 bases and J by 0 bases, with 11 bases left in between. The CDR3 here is CASSPRGSSYNSPLHF. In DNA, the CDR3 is TGTGCCAGCAGTCCCCGGGGGAGCTCCTATAATTCACCCCTCCACTTT. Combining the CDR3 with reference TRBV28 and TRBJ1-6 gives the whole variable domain DVKVTQSSRYLVKRTGEKVFLECVQDMDHENMFWYRQDPGLGLRLIYFSYDVKMKEKGDIPEGYSVSREKKERFSLILESASTNQTSMYLCASSPRGSSYNSPLHFGNGTRLTVT.

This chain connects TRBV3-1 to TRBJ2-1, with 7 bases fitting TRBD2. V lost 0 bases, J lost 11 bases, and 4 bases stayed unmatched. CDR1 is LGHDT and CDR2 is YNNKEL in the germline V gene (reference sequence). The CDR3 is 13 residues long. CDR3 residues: CASSQDGGLKQFF. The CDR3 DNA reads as TGTGCCAGCAGCCAAGACGGGGGACTAAAGCAGTTCTTC.

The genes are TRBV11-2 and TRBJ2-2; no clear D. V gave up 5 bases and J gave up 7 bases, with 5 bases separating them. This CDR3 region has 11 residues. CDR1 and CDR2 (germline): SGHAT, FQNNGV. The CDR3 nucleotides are TGTGCCAGCAGCCATAGCGGGGAGCTGTTTTTT. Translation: CASSHSGELFF.

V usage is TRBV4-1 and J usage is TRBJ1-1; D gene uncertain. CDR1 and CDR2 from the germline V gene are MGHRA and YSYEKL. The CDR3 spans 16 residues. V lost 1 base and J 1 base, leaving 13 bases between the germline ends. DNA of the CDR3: TGCGCCAGCAGCCAAGGTAGTGGGTTCAAGAACACTGAAGCTTTCTTT. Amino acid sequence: CASSQGSGFKNTEAFF.

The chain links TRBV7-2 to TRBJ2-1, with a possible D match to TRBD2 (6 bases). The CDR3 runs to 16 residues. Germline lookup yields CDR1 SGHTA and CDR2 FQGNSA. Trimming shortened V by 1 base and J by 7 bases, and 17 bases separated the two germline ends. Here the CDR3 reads CASSLVGGLLRNEQFF. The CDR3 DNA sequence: TGTGCCAGCAGCTTAGTGGGTGGACTACTTCGGAATGAGCAGTTCTTC.

Written as DNA, the CDR3 is TGTGCCAGCAGTCCTAGGACAGGGAGTATTTTTAACAATGAGCAGTTCTTC. Amino acid sequence: CASSPRTGSIFNNEQFF. The chain is built from TRBV6-2 or TRBV6-3 and TRBJ2-1, with 8 bases aligning to TRBD1. The CDR3 is 17 amino acids. Germline V gives CDR1 MNHEY, CDR2 SVGEGT. Trimming at V came to 5 bases and at J to 5 bases, leaving 14 bases not matched to a gene.

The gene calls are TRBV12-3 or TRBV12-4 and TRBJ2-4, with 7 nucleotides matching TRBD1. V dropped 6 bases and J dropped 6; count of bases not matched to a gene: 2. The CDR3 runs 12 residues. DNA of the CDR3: TGTGCCAGCAGCTGGGACAGAAACATTCAGTACTTC. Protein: CASSWDRNIQYF.

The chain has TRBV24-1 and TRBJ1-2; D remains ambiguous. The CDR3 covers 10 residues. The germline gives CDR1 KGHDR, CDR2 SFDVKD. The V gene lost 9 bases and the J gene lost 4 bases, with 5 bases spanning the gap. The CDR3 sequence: CATYVYGYTF. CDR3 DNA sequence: TGTGCCACCTACGTCTATGGCTACACCTTC.

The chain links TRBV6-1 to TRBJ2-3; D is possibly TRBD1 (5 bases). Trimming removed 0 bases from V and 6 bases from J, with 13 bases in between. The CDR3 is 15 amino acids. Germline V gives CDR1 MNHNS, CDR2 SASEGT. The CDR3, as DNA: TGTGCCAGCAGTGAAGCATCGGCAGGGCGGGATACGCAGTATTTT. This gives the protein CASSEASAGRDTQYF.

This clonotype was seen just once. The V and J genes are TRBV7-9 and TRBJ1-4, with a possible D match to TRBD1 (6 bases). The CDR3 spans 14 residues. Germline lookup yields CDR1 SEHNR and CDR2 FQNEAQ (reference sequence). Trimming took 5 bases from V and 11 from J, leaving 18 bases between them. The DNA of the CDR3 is TGTGCCAGCAGCGTCGGGACACCGGGGGATAAACTGTTTTTT. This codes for CASSVGTPGDKLFF.

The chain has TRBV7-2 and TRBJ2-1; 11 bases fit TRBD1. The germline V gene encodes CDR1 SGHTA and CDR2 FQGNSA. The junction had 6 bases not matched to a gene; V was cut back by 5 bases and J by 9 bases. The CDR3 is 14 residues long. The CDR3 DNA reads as TGTGCCAGCAGCCTTTCCGGGACAGGGGGTGAGCAGTTCTTC. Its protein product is CASSLSGTGGEQFF. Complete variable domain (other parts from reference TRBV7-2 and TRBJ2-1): GAGVSQSPSNKVTEKGKDVELRCDPISGHTALYWYRQSLGQGLEFLIYFQGNSAPDKSGLPSDRFSAERTGGSVSTLTIQRTQQEDSAVYLCASSLSGTGGEQFFGPGTRLTVL.

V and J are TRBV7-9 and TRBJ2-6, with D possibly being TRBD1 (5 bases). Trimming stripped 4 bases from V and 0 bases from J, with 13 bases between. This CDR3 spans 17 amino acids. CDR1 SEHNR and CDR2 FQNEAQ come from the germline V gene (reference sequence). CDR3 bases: TGTGCCAGCAGCTCTCTGACAGATTCCTCTGGGGCCAACGTCCTGACTTTC. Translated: CASSSLTDSSGANVLTF.

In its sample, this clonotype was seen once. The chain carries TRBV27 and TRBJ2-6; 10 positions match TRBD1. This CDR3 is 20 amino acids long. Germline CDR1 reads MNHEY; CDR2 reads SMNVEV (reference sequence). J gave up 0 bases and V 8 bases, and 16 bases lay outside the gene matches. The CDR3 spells CASGTVSGGQGYSGANVLTF. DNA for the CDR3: TGTGCCAGCGGCACTGTTAGTGGGGGACAGGGGTACTCTGGGGCCAACGTCCTGACTTTC. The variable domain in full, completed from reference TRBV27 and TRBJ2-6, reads EAQVTQNPRYLITVTGKKLTVTCSQNMNHEYMSWYRQDPGLGLRQIYYSMNVEVTDKGDVPEGYKVSRKEKRNFPLILESPSPNQTSLYFCASGTVSGGQGYSGANVLTFGAGSRLTVL.

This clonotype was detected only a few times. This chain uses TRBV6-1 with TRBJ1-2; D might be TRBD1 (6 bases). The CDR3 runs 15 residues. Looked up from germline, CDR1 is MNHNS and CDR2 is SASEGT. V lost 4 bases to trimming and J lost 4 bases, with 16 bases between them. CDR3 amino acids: CASSVAGASPYGYTF. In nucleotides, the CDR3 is TGTGCCAGCAGTGTGGCGGGGGCCAGCCCCTATGGCTACACCTTC.

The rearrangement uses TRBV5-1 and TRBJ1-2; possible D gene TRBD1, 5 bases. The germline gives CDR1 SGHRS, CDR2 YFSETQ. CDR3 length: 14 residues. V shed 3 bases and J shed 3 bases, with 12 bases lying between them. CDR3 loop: CASSWEGLDYGYTF. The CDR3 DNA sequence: TGCGCCAGCAGCTGGGAGGGGCTAGACTATGGCTACACCTTC.

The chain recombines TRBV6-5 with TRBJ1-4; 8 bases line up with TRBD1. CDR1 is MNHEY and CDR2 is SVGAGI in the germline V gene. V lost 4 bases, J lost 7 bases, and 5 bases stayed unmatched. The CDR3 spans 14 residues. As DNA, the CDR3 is TGTGCCAGCAGTTCCAGGGGGCGGGGTGAAAAACTGTTTTTT. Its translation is CASSSRGRGEKLFF.

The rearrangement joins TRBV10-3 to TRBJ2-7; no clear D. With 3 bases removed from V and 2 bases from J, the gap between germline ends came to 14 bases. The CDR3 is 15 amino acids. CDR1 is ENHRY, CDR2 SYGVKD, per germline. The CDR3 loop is CAISDRLDSAYEQYF. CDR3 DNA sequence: TGTGCCATCAGTGACCGACTTGACTCCGCCTACGAGCAGTACTTC.

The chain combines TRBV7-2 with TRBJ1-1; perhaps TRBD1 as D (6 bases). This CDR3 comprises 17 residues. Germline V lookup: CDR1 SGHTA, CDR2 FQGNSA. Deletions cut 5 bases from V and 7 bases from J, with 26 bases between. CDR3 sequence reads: CASSHAKEGGLSYEAFF. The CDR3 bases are TGTGCCAGCAGCCACGCGAAGGAGGGGGGTCTTTCGTATGAAGCTTTCTTT. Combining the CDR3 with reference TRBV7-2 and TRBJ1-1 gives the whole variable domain GAGVSQSPSNKVTEKGKDVELRCDPISGHTALYWYRQSLGQGLEFLIYFQGNSAPDKSGLPSDRFSAERTGGSVSTLTIQRTQQEDSAVYLCASSHAKEGGLSYEAFFGQGTRLTVV.

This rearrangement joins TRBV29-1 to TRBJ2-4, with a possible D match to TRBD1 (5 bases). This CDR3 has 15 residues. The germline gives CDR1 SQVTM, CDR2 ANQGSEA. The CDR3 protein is CRGRWAGLAKNIQYF. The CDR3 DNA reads TGCAGAGGACGGTGGGCAGGGTTAGCCAAAAACATTCAGTACTTC.

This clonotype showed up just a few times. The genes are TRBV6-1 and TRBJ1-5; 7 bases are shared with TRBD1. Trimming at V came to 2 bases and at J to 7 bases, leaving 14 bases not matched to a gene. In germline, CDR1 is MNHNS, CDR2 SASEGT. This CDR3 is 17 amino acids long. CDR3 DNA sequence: TGTGCCAGCAGTGAATTAAGGTCGACAGGGAAGCGCCAGCCCCAGCATTTT. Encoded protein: CASSELRSTGKRQPQHF.